The rows below give T cell receptor beta chains drawn from one sample of a study of breast tumors, draining lymph nodes, adjacent tissues. From the multiplex PCR reads, TCRdb called clonotypes with MiXCR, one entry per CDR3 protein. The data show about 140,000 distinct CDR3 sequences, approximately 30% seen once. The specimen was axillary lymph node tissue. The receptors originated from a female donor with breast cancer. Some clones in this sample may be carry-over from other donors' samples. Both conserved end residues are part of each CDR3. Each record gives: V gene, D gene, J gene, clone size, CDR3 DNA, CDR3 protein. D genes are given only for firm matches. Size tells how often a clone was seen (once, few, many) or the class of an expanded clone, and some rows leave it out.

TRBV11-2	-	TRBJ1-6	many	TGTGCCAGCAGCTCTCCGGGAAGGGTTGAGTTACCCCTCCACTTT	CASSSPGRVELPLHF
TRBV6-2/TRBV6-3	-	TRBJ2-1	many	TGTGCCAGCAGTTACCGGACCGTTGGTGAGCAGTTCTTC	CASSYRTVGEQFF
TRBV5-6	-	TRBJ2-2	-	TGTGCCAGCAGCCGAGACTACGGGGAGCTGTTTTTT	CASSRDYGELFF
TRBV6-4	TRBD1	TRBJ2-3	many	TGTGCCAGCAGGCAGGGGGCGCCCACAGATACGCAGTATTTT	CASRQGAPTDTQYF
TRBV29-1	-	TRBJ1-1	-	TGCAGCGCGACACGGCTGGGCACTGAAGCTTTCTTT	CSATRLGTEAFF
TRBV7-9	TRBD1	TRBJ1-5	-	TGTGCCAGCAGCTTAGTGTACGGACAGGGCCGGGGAGGACAGCCCCAGCATTTT	CASSLVYGQGRGGQPQHF
TRBV7-8	-	TRBJ2-1	many	TGTGCCAGCAGCTTAGTTGTCGCGAGTTACGACAATGAGCAGTTCTTC	CASSLVVASYDNEQFF
TRBV10-3	-	TRBJ1-2	many	TGTGCCATCAGTGAGGTCCTGGAGCATGGCTACACCTTC	CAISEVLEHGYTF
TRBV6-5	-	TRBJ2-1	few	TGTGCCAGCAGTCACCTTGGCGCCCATGAGCAGTTCTTC	CASSHLGAHEQFF
TRBV4-2	-	TRBJ2-3	many	TGTGCCAGCAGTGTGACAGCCACGAGCACAGATACGCAGTATTTT	CASSVTATSTDTQYF
TRBV18	TRBD2	TRBJ2-3	-	TGTGCCAGCTCACCACTCGGGACTAGCGGGGGAAAGGTTGCGCAGTATTTT	CASSPLGTSGGKVAQYF
TRBV6-2/TRBV6-3	-	TRBJ2-2	-	TGTGCCAGCAGTTACTCCCGTGCGGGGGAGCTGTTTTTT	CASSYSRAGELFF
TRBV28	TRBD1	TRBJ1-2	once	TGTGCCAGCAGTTTAACCCCGGGACAGGGGCGCTATGGCTACACCTTC	CASSLTPGQGRYGYTF
TRBV25-1	TRBD1	TRBJ1-6	many	TGTGCCAGCAGATATCCCGGGACAGGGCATAATTCACCCCTCCACTTT	CASRYPGTGHNSPLHF
TRBV7-9	TRBD1	TRBJ2-2	many	TGTGCCAGCAGGCCACCAGGGGGTTCGGGGGAGCTGTTTTTT	CASRPPGGSGELFF
TRBV7-9	-	TRBJ2-2	once	TGTGCCAGCAGTACTACCCGGGTGGGGCGCCTCACCGGGGAGCTGTTTTTT	CASSTTRVGRLTGELFF
TRBV5-1	-	TRBJ1-1	-	TGCGCCAGCAGCCTTGGGCAGGCCGTAAGGAACACTGAAGCTTTCTTT	CASSLGQAVRNTEAFF
TRBV6-6	TRBD1	TRBJ2-7	many	TGTGCCAGCACTAAGACCGGGACAGGGACCTACGAGCAGTACTTC	CASTKTGTGTYEQYF
TRBV7-2	TRBD1	TRBJ1-2	many	TGTGCCAGCAGCTCAAAAACAGGGGGTTTCTATGGCTACACCTTC	CASSSKTGGFYGYTF
TRBV10-3	TRBD2	TRBJ2-2	many	TGTGCCATCGGGCGGGGGGGCGGAACCGGGGAGCTGTTTTTT	CAIGRGGGTGELFF
TRBV20-1	-	TRBJ1-1	many	TGCAGTGCTAGTAGAGAAATTGAAGCTTTCTTT	CSASREIEAFF
TRBV9	TRBD1	TRBJ2-5	-	TGTGCCAGCAGCGCCTATCCTGACAGGGCTATGTACTTC	CASSAYPDRAMYF
TRBV5-8	TRBD1	TRBJ1-2	many	TGTGCCAGCAGCTTGTGGGACAGGGAAGGATATGGCTACACCTTC	CASSLWDREGYGYTF
TRBV6-1	-	TRBJ2-7	-	TGTGCCTGCAGTCTTAAAAGGGCTGCCGAGCAGTACTTC	CACSLKRAAEQYF
TRBV11-2	TRBD1	TRBJ1-1	few	TGTGCCAGCAGCCCCTGGGTCGGGACAGGTATGAGGGCTTTCTTT	CASSPWVGTGMRAFF
TRBV18	TRBD1	TRBJ2-7	many	TGTGCCAGCAAGGGACAGGGTGGCGACGAGCAGTACTTC	CASKGQGGDEQYF
TRBV10-3	TRBD1	TRBJ2-7	many	TGTGCCATCAGTGAAGGGACAGAAACCTACGAGCAGTACTTC	CAISEGTETYEQYF
TRBV9	-	TRBJ2-3	many	TGTGCCAGCAGCACAGAAGGACGAGGCACAGATACGCAGTATTTT	CASSTEGRGTDTQYF
TRBV6-2/TRBV6-3	-	TRBJ2-5	many	TGTGCCAGCAGTCTCACCCCCGGGGGCCAAGAGACCCAGTACTTC	CASSLTPGGQETQYF
TRBV9	-	TRBJ1-2	-	TGTGCCAGCAGCCACCGGGCCCCTCGAAGCTACACCTTC	CASSHRAPRSYTF
TRBV4-3	-	TRBJ1-6	many	TGCGCCAGCAGCCAAGATGGACGGGTCCCCCCGGGTTCACCCCTCCACTTT	CASSQDGRVPPGSPLHF
TRBV18	TRBD1	TRBJ1-2	many	TGTGCCAGCTCACCAGTAACAGGGGGTGACTATGGCTACACCTTC	CASSPVTGGDYGYTF
TRBV18	TRBD1	TRBJ1-3	many	TGTGCCAGCTCCCCCGACAGGGAATCTGGAAACACCATATATTTT	CASSPDRESGNTIYF
TRBV18	-	TRBJ1-2	-	TGTGCCAGCTCACCATCGGTCCCACAGGGAAACTATGGCTACACCTTC	CASSPSVPQGNYGYTF
TRBV30	-	TRBJ2-3	many	TGTGCCTGGAGTCTTAGCGGTCCTCGGGATACGCAGTATTTT	CAWSLSGPRDTQYF